These T cell receptor beta chains were read from a single sample in a study of blood T cells in healthy people across ages. In TCRdb, the 5' RACE reads were re-called with MiXCR into one record per CDR3 protein. The table shows roughly 700,000 distinct CDR3 sequences, with around 49% occurring only once. Sequences were obtained from blood. These receptors all stem from a woman aged 55-70 years in good health. Both conserved end residues are part of each CDR3. The order of the fields is J gene, V gene, CDR3 protein.

TRBJ2-1 TRBV15 CATSRDGVYNEQFF
TRBJ1-1 TRBV29-1 CSVASQENTEAFF
TRBJ2-7 TRBV20-1 CSASHYEQYF
TRBJ2-3 TRBV20-1 CSASKGSAASSTDTQYF
TRBJ2-7 TRBV20-1 CSAAKPGATSDEQYF
TRBJ2-2 TRBV2 CASRRTGGATGELFF
TRBJ2-1 TRBV7-9 CASSLGSGVSSYNEQFF
TRBJ2-1 TRBV5-1 CASSRGVADNSYNEQFF
TRBJ1-4 TRBV14 CASSQEKAKLFF
TRBJ1-4 TRBV7-9 CASSLASGGNEKLFF
TRBJ2-6 TRBV12-3/TRBV12-4 CASSFYDGGANVLTF
TRBJ1-2 TRBV18 CASSPGTSEGYTF
TRBJ2-4 TRBV2 CASSDGLAGAGEQYF
TRBJ1-2 TRBV29-1 CSVDGTNYGYTF
TRBJ2-7 TRBV9 CASSVGEGYYEQYF
TRBJ2-1 TRBV9 CASSVRDSGHEQFF
TRBJ2-3 TRBV7-2 CASSPRDGTDTQYF
TRBJ2-1 TRBV20-1 CSAIGGGLAGGPQAHNEQFF
TRBJ2-3 TRBV20-1 CSATSGDSTDTQYF
TRBJ2-7 TRBV4-2 CASSQDSPTGRVYEQYF
TRBJ1-5 TRBV29-1 CSVEEQSNQPQHF
TRBJ2-7 TRBV20-1 CSVPAKPGLTYEQYF
TRBJ2-1 TRBV14 CASSLLGPSPDNEQFF
TRBJ2-7 TRBV7-8 CASSFRETAYEQYF